This TCR beta chain was identified during a study of T cell responses to AZD1222 COVID-19 vaccine. As regards this clone: The antigen remains unidentified.

This CDR3 is 14 amino acids long. Germline-derived CDR1 and CDR2 are MNHEY and SVGEGT. V lost 1 base, J lost 9 bases, and 15 bases lay in between. The table came from immunoSEQ multiplex PCR; TCRdb's copy has only in-frame clones and leaves some out. The table lists approximately 160,000 clones, 90% of them singletons. Overall study results and limits: Sampling captured repertoires only after the peak T cell response. Spike-specific TCR depth and breadth grew after two AZD1222 doses.

The receptor was derived from an adult in good health. This rearrangement joins TRBV6-2 or TRBV6-3 to TRBJ1-1; D possibly corresponds to TRBD1 (5 bases). Sequenced material: peripheral blood, taken on day 0 of AZD1222 vaccination. CDR3 amino acids: CASSYFGTAGQAFF. The CDR3 region has the DNA TGTGCCAGCAGTTACTTTGGAACGGCGGGGCAAGCTTTCTTT.